This T cell receptor beta chain was found in a study of T cell changes during pregnancy in multiple sclerosis. V lost 6 bases to trimming and J lost 3 bases, with 17 bases between them. Per germline, CDR1 MNHEY and CDR2 SMNVEV (reference sequence). The CDR3 runs to 15 residues. Profiling relied on immunoSEQ multiplex PCR, and the TCRdb table lists in-frame clones only, not all of them. There are approximately 48,000 clones in the sample; roughly 92% occur only once, and 0.39% lies in the top ten. This receptor was identified in a female donor with multiple sclerosis, enrolled in a pregnancy study. Sample: CD4+ T cells from peripheral blood mononuclear cells, taken after pregnancy. The chain links TRBV27 to TRBJ1-2; D is undetermined. CDR3 nucleotide sequence: TGTGCCAGCAGCCCAAAAAGACTCTCCTACTATGGCTACACCTTC. It encodes CASSPKRLSYYGYTF.